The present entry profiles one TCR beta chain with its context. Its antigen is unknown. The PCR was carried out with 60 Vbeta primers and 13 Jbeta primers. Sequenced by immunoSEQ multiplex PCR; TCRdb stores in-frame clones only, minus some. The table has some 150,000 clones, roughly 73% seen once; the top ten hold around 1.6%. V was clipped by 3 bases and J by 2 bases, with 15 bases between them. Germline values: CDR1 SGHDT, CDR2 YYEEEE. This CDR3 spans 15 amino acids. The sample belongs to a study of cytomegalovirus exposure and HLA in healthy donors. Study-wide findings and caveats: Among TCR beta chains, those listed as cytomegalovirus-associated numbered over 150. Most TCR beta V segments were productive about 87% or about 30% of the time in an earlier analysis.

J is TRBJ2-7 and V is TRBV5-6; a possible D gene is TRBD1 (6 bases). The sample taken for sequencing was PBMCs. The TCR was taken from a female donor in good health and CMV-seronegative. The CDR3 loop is CASSSPGTFTYEQYF. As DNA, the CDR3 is TGTGCCAGCAGCTCTCCTGGGACATTTACCTACGAGCAGTACTTC.